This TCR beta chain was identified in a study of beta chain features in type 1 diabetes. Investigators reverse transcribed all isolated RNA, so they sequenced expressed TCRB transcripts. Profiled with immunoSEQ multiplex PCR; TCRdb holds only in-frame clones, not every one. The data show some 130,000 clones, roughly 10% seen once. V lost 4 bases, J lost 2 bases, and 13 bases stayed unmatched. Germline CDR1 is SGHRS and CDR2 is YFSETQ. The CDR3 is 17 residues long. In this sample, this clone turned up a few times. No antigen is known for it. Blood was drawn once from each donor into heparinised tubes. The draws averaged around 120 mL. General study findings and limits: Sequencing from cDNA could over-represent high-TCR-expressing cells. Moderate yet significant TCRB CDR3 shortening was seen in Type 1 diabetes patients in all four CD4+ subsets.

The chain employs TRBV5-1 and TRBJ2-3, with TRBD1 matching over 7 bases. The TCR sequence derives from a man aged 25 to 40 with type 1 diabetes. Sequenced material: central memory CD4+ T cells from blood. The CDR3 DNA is TGCGCCAGCAGCAAAAGGGGGCAAATCGGGTTCACAGATACGCAGTATTTT. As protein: CASSKRGQIGFTDTQYF.